These 13 T cell receptor beta chains share one sample of origin, sequenced in a study of PD-1 blockade in classical Hodgkin lymphoma. Profiled with immunoSEQ multiplex PCR; TCRdb holds only in-frame clones, not every one. Of 2,500 to 3,000 clones listed, around 74% were seen once; the top ten hold less than 20%. After autologous stem cell transplantation all patients relapsed, and prior brentuximab vedotin exposure differed between cohorts. Magnetic negative selection of thawed PBMCs yielded the CD8+ T cells. The source material was CD8+ T cells from blood, sampled at baseline. The receptor source for this set is a human donor with classical Hodgkin lymphoma.

The chain employs TRBV15 and TRBJ2-2; 7 nucleotides line up with TRBD2. The CDR3 consists of 15 residues. V gave up 6 bases and J gave up 5 bases; unmatched junction bases: 9. The V gene's germline CDR1 is LNHNV and CDR2 YYDKDF (reference sequence). CDR3 DNA: TGTGCCACCAGGGTGGGGAGGGGAAGTACCGGGGAGCTGTTTTTT. Protein product: CATRVGRGSTGELFF.

This chain connects TRBV7-9 to TRBJ2-3; TRBD2 might be the D (5 bases). V shed 4 bases and J shed 0 bases, with 8 bases lying between them. The CDR3 contains 14 residues. Germline CDR1 reads SEHNR; CDR2 reads FQNEAQ (reference sequence). CDR3 nucleotides: TGTGCCAGCAGCTGGAGGACTAGCACAGATACGCAGTATTTT. This codes for CASSWRTSTDTQYF.

In nucleotides, the CDR3 is TGTGCCAGCAGCTTAGGAGGGCATGGCACAGATACGCAGTATTTT. As protein: CASSLGGHGTDTQYF. This chain connects TRBV11-3 to TRBJ2-3; D might be TRBD2 (5 bases). The CDR3 has 15 residues. Trimming cost V 1 base and J 1 base, with 9 bases left between them. CDR1 is SGHNT and CDR2 is YENEEA in the germline V gene.

This clone was seen a few times. This sequence joins TRBV4-1 and TRBJ1-5; D may be TRBD1 (5 bases). Trimming stripped 1 base from V and 4 bases from J, with 8 bases between. The CDR3 has 14 amino acids. Germline V gene data show CDR1 as MGHRA and CDR2 as YSYEKL. The CDR3: CASSQGAGNQPQHF. The CDR3 DNA follows: TGCGCCAGCAGCCAAGGCGCAGGGAATCAGCCCCAGCATTTT.

This sequence joins TRBV2 and TRBJ2-7; D might be TRBD1 (5 bases). Germline loops: CDR1 SNHLY, CDR2 FYNNEI. This CDR3 has 14 amino acids. Trimming took 5 bases from V and 2 from J, leaving 13 bases between them. The chain's CDR3 is CASSTPGITYEQYF. The DNA for the CDR3 is TGTGCCAGCAGTACCCCAGGGATCACCTACGAGCAGTACTTC.

This sequence joins TRBV6-9 and TRBJ2-2; D gene uncertain. This CDR3 comprises 13 residues. V was trimmed by 4 bases and J by 4 bases, leaving 7 bases between them. Germline V CDR1 and CDR2: MNHGY, SVAAGI. CDR3 amino acids: CASSFDGTGELFF. The CDR3 DNA reads TGTGCCAGCAGTTTCGACGGCACCGGGGAGCTGTTTTTT.

The chain links TRBV9 to TRBJ1-5, with a possible D match to TRBD1 (6 bases). The CDR3 covers 15 residues. Germline lookup yields CDR1 SGDLS and CDR2 YYNGEE. The ends were cut back, 0 bases at V and 4 bases at J, with 11 bases in the middle. The CDR3 here is CASSVGTGSNQPQHF. The CDR3 DNA reads TGTGCCAGCAGCGTAGGAACAGGGAGTAATCAGCCCCAGCATTTT.

V is TRBV10-3 and J is TRBJ2-7, with a tentative D call TRBD1 (6 bases). Looked up from germline, CDR1 is ENHRY and CDR2 is SYGVKD. The CDR3 runs 14 residues. The V gene lost 7 bases and the J gene lost 4 bases, with 17 bases spanning the gap. CDR3 loop: CAITQGGKGYEQYF. The CDR3 DNA reads TGTGCCATCACCCAAGGGGGAAAGGGATACGAGCAGTACTTC.

This rearrangement joins TRBV5-1 to TRBJ1-1, with D perhaps matching TRBD1 (6 bases). The V end lost 4 bases, the J end lost 1 base, and 14 bases lay between the germline ends. The CDR3 covers 15 residues. The germline V gene encodes CDR1 SGHRS and CDR2 YFSETQ. CDR3 DNA sequence: TGCGCCAGCAGCCTCGCCGAGGGGGGGAACACTGAAGCTTTCTTT. It translates to CASSLAEGGNTEAFF. Variable domain in full (rest from reference TRBV5-1 and TRBJ1-1): KAGVTQTPRYLIKTRGQQVTLSCSPISGHRSVSWYQQTPGQGLQFLFEYFSETQRNKGNFPGRFSGRQFSNSRSEMNVSTLELGDSALYLCASSLAEGGNTEAFFGQGTRLTVV.

This clone appeared a few times. The V and J genes are TRBV19 and TRBJ2-7; D unclear. The CDR3 loop spans 13 amino acids. Trimming left V 1 base short and J 2 bases short, with 6 bases between. Per the germline V gene, CDR1 is LNHDA and CDR2 is SQIVND (reference sequence). This CDR3 reads CASSIGSPYEQYF. CDR3 DNA: TGTGCCAGTAGTATAGGGTCCCCCTACGAGCAGTACTTC.

The rearrangement uses TRBV7-8 and TRBJ2-3; D call uncertain. This CDR3 has 15 amino acids. The ends were cut back, 1 base at V and 6 bases at J, with 14 bases in the middle. Germline-derived CDR1 and CDR2 are SGHVS and FQNEAQ. CDR3: CASSLDDWAGDTQYF. In nucleotides, the CDR3 is TGTGCCAGCAGCTTAGACGATTGGGCTGGGGATACGCAGTATTTT. The variable domain in full, completed from reference TRBV7-8 and TRBJ2-3, reads GAGVSQSPRYKVAKRGQDVALRCDPISGHVSLFWYQQALGQGPEFLTYFQNEAQLDKSGLPSDRFFAERPEGSVSTLKIQRTQQEDSAVYLCASSLDDWAGDTQYFGPGTRLTVL.

In nucleotides, the CDR3 is TGTGCCAGCAGTTTAATCAATCAGCCCCAGCATTTT. Translating gives CASSLINQPQHF. The chain recombines TRBV28 with TRBJ1-5; D is unresolved. In germline, CDR1 is MDHEN, CDR2 SYDVKM. The CDR3 is made up of 12 amino acids. Trimming cost V 2 bases and J 3 bases, with 2 bases left between them.

V usage is TRBV11-2 and J usage is TRBJ1-1; tentative D call: TRBD1 (6 bases). Germline V gives CDR1 SGHAT, CDR2 FQNNGV. CDR3 length: 14 residues. With 5 bases removed from V and 1 base from J, the gap between germline ends came to 11 bases. The CDR3 here is CASSPATGNTEAFF. The CDR3 region has the DNA TGTGCCAGCAGCCCCGCGACAGGGAACACTGAAGCTTTCTTT.